This TCR beta chain was profiled in a study of tumor T cells in aggressive B-cell lymphoma. CDR3 length: 14 residues. Germline V gives CDR1 SGHRS, CDR2 YFSETQ. V lost 3 bases and J lost 4, with 13 bases in between. Produced via immunoSEQ multiplex PCR; TCRdb's table is partial and in-frame only. Here the sample spans 7,900 or so clones, around 86% being singletons. Sequences were obtained from tumor tissue. This receptor was obtained from an adult with diffuse large B cell lymphoma. The rearrangement uses TRBV5-1 and TRBJ2-5; D is undetermined. CDR3 in DNA: TGCGCCAGCAGCTCTTTTTCCTCGGGAGAGACCCAGTACTTC. Its translation: CASSSFSSGETQYF.